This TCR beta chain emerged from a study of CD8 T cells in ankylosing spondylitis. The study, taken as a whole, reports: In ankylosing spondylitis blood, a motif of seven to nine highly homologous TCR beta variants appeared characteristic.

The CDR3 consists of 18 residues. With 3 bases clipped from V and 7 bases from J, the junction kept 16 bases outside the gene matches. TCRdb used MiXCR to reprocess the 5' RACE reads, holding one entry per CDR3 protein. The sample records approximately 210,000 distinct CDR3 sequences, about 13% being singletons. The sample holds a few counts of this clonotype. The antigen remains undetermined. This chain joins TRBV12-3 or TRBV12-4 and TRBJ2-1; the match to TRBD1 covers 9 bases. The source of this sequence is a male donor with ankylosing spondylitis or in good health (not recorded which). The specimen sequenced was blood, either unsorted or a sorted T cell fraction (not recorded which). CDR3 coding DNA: TGTGCCAGCAGTTTCATCCCGGGACAGGGACGGTATTGGAATGAGCAGTTCTTC. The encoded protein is CASSFIPGQGRYWNEQFF.